A selection of T cell receptor beta chains follows, all from one sample in a study of T cells after yellow fever vaccination. In TCRdb, the 5' RACE reads were re-called with MiXCR into one record per CDR3 protein. The table has more than 90,000 distinct CDR3 sequences, more than 7.5% seen once. The sample was CD8+ T cells sorted from PBMCs, taken 45 days after the yellow fever booster vaccination. These receptors all come from a man aged 25-45 years who received the YFV17D yellow fever vaccine. Both conserved end residues are part of each CDR3. Fields, in order: V gene, J gene, clone size, D gene, CDR3 protein, CDR3 DNA. A D gene is named only where the DNA matches it firmly. The size entry is marked missing in some rows and otherwise reads once, few, many or a size class.

V gene: TRBV4-3; J gene: TRBJ2-1; clone size: many; D gene: -; CDR3 protein: CASSQDHRDWSRFF; CDR3 DNA: TGCGCCAGCAGCCAAGATCACAGGGATTGGTCCCGGTTCTTC
V gene: TRBV9; J gene: TRBJ2-7; clone size: -; D gene: TRBD2; CDR3 protein: CASSPAGGPSYEQYF; CDR3 DNA: TGTGCCAGCAGCCCCGCGGGAGGTCCCTCCTACGAGCAGTACTTC
V gene: TRBV29-1; J gene: TRBJ1-1; clone size: few; D gene: -; CDR3 protein: CSAIDDTEAFF; CDR3 DNA: TGCAGCGCCATCGATGACACTGAAGCTTTCTTT
V gene: TRBV6-1; J gene: TRBJ2-7; clone size: -; D gene: TRBD2; CDR3 protein: CASSVASGSLGEQYF; CDR3 DNA: TGTGCCAGCAGCGTAGCTAGCGGGAGTCTTGGGGAGCAGTACTTC
V gene: TRBV27; J gene: TRBJ1-2; clone size: many; D gene: -; CDR3 protein: CASSLEPRMFYGYTF; CDR3 DNA: TGTGCCAGCAGTTTAGAACCCAGGATGTTCTATGGCTACACCTTC
V gene: TRBV28; J gene: TRBJ2-3; clone size: -; D gene: TRBD2; CDR3 protein: CASSLGLAGDTQYF; CDR3 DNA: TGTGCCAGCAGTTTGGGACTAGCGGGAGATACGCAGTATTTT
V gene: TRBV7-2; J gene: TRBJ2-7; clone size: many; D gene: TRBD1; CDR3 protein: CASGTGGRYEQYF; CDR3 DNA: TGTGCCAGTGGGACAGGGGGCAGGTACGAGCAGTACTTC
V gene: TRBV29-1; J gene: TRBJ2-3; clone size: many; D gene: -; CDR3 protein: CSVDGWTTLADTQYF; CDR3 DNA: TGCAGCGTTGACGGGTGGACAACCCTGGCCGATACGCAGTATTTT
V gene: TRBV12-3/TRBV12-4; J gene: TRBJ2-2; clone size: many; D gene: -; CDR3 protein: CASSFGGNTGELFF; CDR3 DNA: TGTGCCAGCAGTTTTGGGGGTAACACCGGGGAGCTGTTTTTT
V gene: TRBV25-1; J gene: TRBJ2-7; clone size: -; D gene: TRBD1; CDR3 protein: CASSEIDRVYEQYF; CDR3 DNA: TGTGCCAGCAGTGAAATTGACAGGGTATACGAGCAGTACTTC
V gene: TRBV12-5; J gene: TRBJ1-1; clone size: many; D gene: -; CDR3 protein: CASGLAQGVRDEAFF; CDR3 DNA: TGTGCTAGTGGTTTGGCACAGGGTGTTCGGGATGAAGCTTTCTTT
V gene: TRBV10-3; J gene: TRBJ2-7; clone size: many; D gene: -; CDR3 protein: CAISDWEGGQGDEQYF; CDR3 DNA: TGTGCCATCAGTGATTGGGAAGGAGGGCAGGGAGACGAGCAGTACTTC
V gene: TRBV12-3/TRBV12-4; J gene: TRBJ2-7; clone size: many; D gene: -; CDR3 protein: CASRPSAGDPEQYF; CDR3 DNA: TGTGCCAGCAGACCTAGCGCAGGAGATCCCGAGCAGTACTTC
V gene: TRBV5-6; J gene: TRBJ2-7; clone size: few; D gene: TRBD1; CDR3 protein: CASSSTGESYEQYF; CDR3 DNA: TGTGCCAGCAGCTCAACAGGGGAGAGCTACGAGCAGTACTTC
V gene: TRBV7-6; J gene: TRBJ2-1; clone size: few; D gene: TRBD2; CDR3 protein: CASSSQGTSGTIWDEQFF; CDR3 DNA: TGTGCCAGCAGCTCCCAGGGGACTAGCGGGACGATTTGGGATGAGCAGTTCTTC
V gene: TRBV4-2; J gene: TRBJ2-4; clone size: few; D gene: TRBD1; CDR3 protein: CASSQDPRQGARAKNIQYF; CDR3 DNA: TGTGCCAGCAGCCAAGATCCCCGACAGGGGGCGCGTGCCAAAAACATTCAGTACTTC
V gene: TRBV7-8; J gene: TRBJ2-1; clone size: few; D gene: TRBD2; CDR3 protein: CASSSPGGVLAGGDEQFF; CDR3 DNA: TGTGCCAGCAGCTCACCCGGGGGGGTCCTAGCGGGAGGAGATGAGCAGTTCTTC
V gene: TRBV3-1; J gene: TRBJ2-3; clone size: many; D gene: TRBD2; CDR3 protein: CASSQEGLAGEEASTDTQYF; CDR3 DNA: TGTGCCAGCAGCCAAGAAGGGCTAGCGGGAGAAGAGGCTAGCACAGATACGCAGTATTTT
V gene: TRBV6-6; J gene: TRBJ1-1; clone size: many; D gene: -; CDR3 protein: CASSDEGDTEAFF; CDR3 DNA: TGTGCCAGCAGCGACGAGGGAGACACTGAAGCTTTCTTT
V gene: TRBV20-1; J gene: TRBJ1-2; clone size: few; D gene: -; CDR3 protein: CSASTGVGYGYTF; CDR3 DNA: TGCAGTGCTAGTACCGGGGTTGGCTATGGCTACACCTTC
V gene: TRBV7-2; J gene: TRBJ2-5; clone size: few; D gene: -; CDR3 protein: CASSLVDETQYF; CDR3 DNA: TGTGCCAGCAGCTTAGTAGACGAGACCCAGTACTTC
V gene: TRBV7-2; J gene: TRBJ2-7; clone size: -; D gene: -; CDR3 protein: CASSVAGQPTYEQYF; CDR3 DNA: TGTGCCAGCAGCGTGGCGGGACAGCCTACCTACGAGCAGTACTTC
V gene: TRBV5-6; J gene: TRBJ2-7; clone size: -; D gene: -; CDR3 protein: CASSFGDPYEQYF; CDR3 DNA: TGTGCCAGCAGCTTCGGTGACCCCTACGAGCAGTACTTC
V gene: TRBV11-2; J gene: TRBJ1-2; clone size: many; D gene: -; CDR3 protein: CASSHRVGYTF; CDR3 DNA: TGTGCCAGCAGCCACAGGGTCGGCTACACCTTC
V gene: TRBV10-3; J gene: TRBJ1-1; clone size: many; D gene: -; CDR3 protein: CAIRTSAAMNTEAFF; CDR3 DNA: TGTGCCATCAGGACCTCCGCCGCGATGAACACTGAAGCTTTCTTT
V gene: TRBV10-2; J gene: TRBJ2-7; clone size: few; D gene: -; CDR3 protein: CASSDRTVAYEQYF; CDR3 DNA: TGCGCCAGCAGTGATCGCACAGTCGCTTACGAGCAGTACTTC
V gene: TRBV20-1; J gene: TRBJ2-1; clone size: -; D gene: TRBD2; CDR3 protein: CSAQTSGVDNEQFF; CDR3 DNA: TGCAGTGCCCAGACTAGCGGGGTCGACAATGAGCAGTTCTTC
V gene: TRBV27; J gene: TRBJ2-2; clone size: many; D gene: TRBD1; CDR3 protein: CASSLSGTGIHGELFF; CDR3 DNA: TGTGCCAGCAGTTTATCCGGGACAGGTATCCACGGGGAGCTGTTTTTT
V gene: TRBV7-9; J gene: TRBJ1-3; clone size: few; D gene: -; CDR3 protein: CASSFRDGLYSGNTIYF; CDR3 DNA: TGTGCCAGCAGCTTCCGGGACGGGCTTTACTCTGGAAACACCATATATTTT
V gene: TRBV14; J gene: TRBJ2-2; clone size: many; D gene: -; CDR3 protein: CASSIQGITGELFF; CDR3 DNA: TGTGCCAGCAGCATTCAGGGAATCACCGGGGAGCTGTTTTTT
V gene: TRBV7-2; J gene: TRBJ1-1; clone size: many; D gene: TRBD1; CDR3 protein: CASSFGTGGTEAFF; CDR3 DNA: TGTGCCAGCAGCTTCGGGACAGGGGGTACTGAAGCTTTCTTT
V gene: TRBV20-1; J gene: TRBJ2-1; clone size: many; D gene: -; CDR3 protein: CSARRRGYYNEQFF; CDR3 DNA: TGCAGTGCCCGGAGGCGGGGATATTACAATGAGCAGTTCTTC
V gene: TRBV9; J gene: TRBJ2-7; clone size: many; D gene: TRBD1; CDR3 protein: CASSASKGQENEQYF; CDR3 DNA: TGTGCCAGCAGCGCCTCGAAGGGACAGGAGAACGAGCAGTACTTC
V gene: TRBV10-3; J gene: TRBJ2-1; clone size: many; D gene: -; CDR3 protein: CAITDYTASNNEQFF; CDR3 DNA: TGTGCCATCACTGACTATACCGCGTCAAACAATGAGCAGTTCTTC
V gene: TRBV29-1; J gene: TRBJ2-7; clone size: many; D gene: TRBD1; CDR3 protein: CSVEFTGQGGNEQYF; CDR3 DNA: TGCAGCGTTGAGTTCACGGGACAGGGAGGCAACGAGCAGTACTTC
V gene: TRBV7-6; J gene: TRBJ2-3; clone size: many; D gene: TRBD1; CDR3 protein: CASSYTTGADTQYF; CDR3 DNA: TGTGCCAGCAGTTATACTACAGGGGCAGATACGCAGTATTTT
V gene: TRBV6-1; J gene: TRBJ2-3; clone size: few; D gene: TRBD2; CDR3 protein: CASTPLAVGTDTQYF; CDR3 DNA: TGTGCCAGCACCCCACTAGCGGTCGGCACAGATACGCAGTATTTT
V gene: TRBV7-9; J gene: TRBJ2-6; clone size: many; D gene: TRBD1; CDR3 protein: CASSFVGQASLVGANVLTF; CDR3 DNA: TGTGCCAGCAGCTTTGTGGGACAGGCGTCGTTGGTTGGGGCCAACGTCCTGACTTTC
V gene: TRBV28; J gene: TRBJ2-2; clone size: many; D gene: -; CDR3 protein: CASSPLSGELFF; CDR3 DNA: TGTGCCAGCAGTCCGCTCTCCGGGGAGCTGTTTTTT
V gene: TRBV19; J gene: TRBJ1-6; clone size: -; D gene: TRBD1; CDR3 protein: CASSPATGSDSPLHF; CDR3 DNA: TGTGCCAGTAGTCCCGCGACAGGGAGCGATTCACCCCTCCACTTT
V gene: TRBV7-2; J gene: TRBJ2-2; clone size: -; D gene: TRBD2; CDR3 protein: CASRSSSGKIGELFF; CDR3 DNA: TGTGCCAGCAGGTCCTCTAGCGGGAAAATCGGGGAGCTGTTTTTT
V gene: TRBV27; J gene: TRBJ2-1; clone size: many; D gene: TRBD2; CDR3 protein: CASSLFSGLARDEQFF; CDR3 DNA: TGTGCCAGCAGTTTATTCAGCGGACTAGCGCGCGATGAGCAGTTCTTC
V gene: TRBV29-1; J gene: TRBJ2-7; clone size: -; D gene: TRBD2; CDR3 protein: CSVVVTGGNEQYF; CDR3 DNA: TGCAGCGTTGTCGTTACGGGGGGAAACGAGCAGTACTTC
V gene: TRBV11-2; J gene: TRBJ2-3; clone size: many; D gene: -; CDR3 protein: CASSLVWASTDTQYF; CDR3 DNA: TGTGCCAGCAGCTTAGTGTGGGCCAGCACAGATACGCAGTATTTT
V gene: TRBV7-9; J gene: TRBJ2-1; clone size: many; D gene: -; CDR3 protein: CASRASLGFAEQFF; CDR3 DNA: TGTGCCAGCAGAGCTTCACTGGGCTTCGCTGAGCAGTTCTTC
V gene: TRBV10-3; J gene: TRBJ2-3; clone size: many; D gene: -; CDR3 protein: CAISESRTLREDTQYF; CDR3 DNA: TGTGCCATCAGTGAGTCGAGGACTCTACGCGAAGATACGCAGTATTTT
V gene: TRBV6-5; J gene: TRBJ1-5; clone size: few; D gene: -; CDR3 protein: CASSYYRDPARRQPQHF; CDR3 DNA: TGTGCCAGCAGCTACTACCGGGACCCAGCAAGAAGGCAGCCCCAGCATTTT
V gene: TRBV9; J gene: TRBJ2-3; clone size: many; D gene: -; CDR3 protein: CASSVTGPMSGDTQYF; CDR3 DNA: TGTGCCAGCAGCGTAACCGGACCGATGAGTGGCGATACGCAGTATTTT
V gene: TRBV4-3; J gene: TRBJ2-7; clone size: -; D gene: TRBD1; CDR3 protein: CASSQGTGLNEQYF; CDR3 DNA: TGCGCCAGCAGCCAAGGGACAGGGCTTAACGAGCAGTACTTC
V gene: TRBV7-3; J gene: TRBJ2-7; clone size: -; D gene: -; CDR3 protein: CASSLTPIRLEGYAYEQYF; CDR3 DNA: TGTGCCAGCAGCTTAACCCCGATCCGACTAGAAGGTTACGCCTACGAGCAGTACTTC
V gene: TRBV30; J gene: TRBJ1-2; clone size: -; D gene: -; CDR3 protein: CASEISYGYTF; CDR3 DNA: TGTGCCTCGGAAATCTCCTATGGCTACACCTTC
V gene: TRBV11-2; J gene: TRBJ2-1; clone size: -; D gene: -; CDR3 protein: CASSLLPSLYNEQFF; CDR3 DNA: TGTGCCAGCAGCTTATTACCCTCACTATACAATGAGCAGTTCTTC
V gene: TRBV5-1; J gene: TRBJ2-2; clone size: many; D gene: -; CDR3 protein: CASSLDGGAAGELFF; CDR3 DNA: TGCGCCAGCAGCTTGGACGGGGGCGCAGCCGGGGAGCTGTTTTTT
V gene: TRBV20-1; J gene: TRBJ2-7; clone size: many; D gene: -; CDR3 protein: CSARSLAKEGTYEQYF; CDR3 DNA: TGCAGTGCTAGATCGCTGGCCAAGGAGGGGACCTACGAGCAGTACTTC
V gene: TRBV15; J gene: TRBJ1-5; clone size: few; D gene: TRBD1; CDR3 protein: CATSSRDSQPQHF; CDR3 DNA: TGTGCCACCAGCAGTCGGGACAGCCAGCCCCAGCATTTT
V gene: TRBV10-3; J gene: TRBJ2-3; clone size: many; D gene: TRBD2; CDR3 protein: CAIKERETVATQYF; CDR3 DNA: TGTGCCATCAAAGAGCGGGAGACGGTCGCTACGCAGTATTTT
V gene: TRBV12-3/TRBV12-4; J gene: TRBJ2-1; clone size: many; D gene: TRBD1; CDR3 protein: CASSPSRTGFNEQFF; CDR3 DNA: TGTGCCAGCAGTCCTAGTCGGACAGGGTTCAATGAGCAGTTCTTC
V gene: TRBV20-1; J gene: TRBJ2-7; clone size: few; D gene: -; CDR3 protein: CSARDSLSQGKPYEQYF; CDR3 DNA: TGCAGTGCTAGAGATAGCTTAAGCCAGGGTAAACCCTACGAGCAGTACTTC
V gene: TRBV12-5; J gene: TRBJ2-1; clone size: few; D gene: -; CDR3 protein: CASGLVWAGSSYNEQFF; CDR3 DNA: TGTGCTAGTGGTTTGGTATGGGCGGGCAGCTCCTACAATGAGCAGTTCTTC